A single sample gave rise to the 20 T cell receptor beta chains below, sequenced in a study of molecular identifiers for immune sequencing clone quantification (dated by TCRdb to 2016 to 2019). Receptors were amplified or captured by PCR. The sequencing machine was a NextSeq 500. TCRdb handled the public reads itself, with Q25 trimming in fastp and clone calling in MiXCR, and kept productive beta chains. Under each unique CDR3 protein, matching rows form one entry showing the most common genes and DNA. The sample table records under 100,000 distinct CDR3 sequences; 25% of these occur just once. The leading ten clones occupy around 0.77% of the sample. Sequencing input: naive CD8+ T cells from blood, with Jurkat cell RNA spiked in. The cell subset or site label for this specimen denotes: FACS-sorted CD8+CD4-CCR7+CD45RA+ naive T cells. The origin of the receptors is a human donor in good health. Some libraries in this study had Jurkat cell RNA spiked in.

This clonotype was counted ten times or more. V is TRBV7-2 and J is TRBJ2-7; maybe TRBD1 (6 bases). Trimming left V 6 bases short and J 2 bases short, with 11 bases between. The CDR3 is made up of 13 amino acids. Looked up from germline, CDR1 is SGHTA and CDR2 is FQGNSA. The CDR3, as DNA: TGTGCCAGCAGTCCCGGACAGACCTACGAGCAGTACTTC. It translates to CASSPGQTYEQYF.

The sample holds many counts of this clonotype. V is TRBV4-2 and J is TRBJ2-7; the match to TRBD2 covers 10 bases. The germline gives CDR1 LGHNA, CDR2 YNFKEQ. V gave up 6 bases and J gave up 0 bases; unmatched junction bases: 5. The CDR3 consists of 15 residues. The DNA of the CDR3 is TGTGCCAGCAGACCGGGACTAGCGAGCTCCTACGAGCAGTACTTC. Residues: CASRPGLASSYEQYF.

This clonotype was found many times. V and J are TRBV28 and TRBJ2-7; 7 bases fit TRBD1. J gave up 4 bases and V 4 bases, and 10 bases lay outside the gene matches. Germline V gene sequence: CDR1 MDHEN, CDR2 SYDVKM. The CDR3 contains 15 residues. This CDR3 reads CASSYRGIVGYEQYF. DNA of the CDR3: TGTGCCAGCAGTTACAGGGGTATAGTGGGGTACGAGCAGTACTTC.

The chain carries TRBV2 and TRBJ2-7, with D perhaps matching TRBD1 (5 bases). The CDR3 length is 14 residues. V gave up 3 bases and J gave up 3 bases, with 12 bases separating them. Germline V gene lookup returns CDR1 SNHLY and CDR2 FYNNEI. The DNA for the CDR3 is TGTGCCAGCAGTGACGTCGGACACCTCTACGAGCAGTACTTC. This encodes CASSDVGHLYEQYF.

This clonotype was detected many times. An end of the junction does not agree with germline; a read error may underlie this. V and J are TRBV7-7 and TRBJ2-3; D could derive from TRBD1 or TRBD2 (5 bases each). The germline gives CDR1 SSHAT, CDR2 FNYEAQ (reference sequence). This CDR3 is built from 15 residues. The DNA of the CDR3 is TGTGCTAGCAGCTTAGGTCTAGGGACGGAAGATACGCAGTATTTT. Its translation is CASSLGLGTEDTQYF.

In the case of this clonotype: A much larger clone sits a single nucleotide away, making a read error possible. This chain joins TRBV20-1 and TRBJ2-1; no clear D gene. The CDR3 is 15 residues long. Per germline, CDR1 DFQATT and CDR2 SNEGSKA (reference sequence). Trimming cost V 3 bases and J 3 bases, with 15 bases left between them. CDR3 in amino acids: CSASSAFNDYNEQFF. In DNA, the CDR3 is TGCAGTGCTAGCTCGGCATTCAACGACTACAATGAGCAGTTCTTC.

There are many counts of this clonotype. The chain employs TRBV25-1 and TRBJ2-7, with D tentatively TRBD2 (5 bases). Germline CDR1 is MGHDK and CDR2 is SYGVNS. V gave up 4 bases and J gave up 6 bases, with 7 bases separating them. The CDR3 runs to 11 residues. CDR3 protein: CASSVDSEQYF. CDR3 bases: TGTGCCAGCAGTGTGGACTCCGAGCAGTACTTC.

This clonotype occurred a few times. The rearrangement links TRBV7-2 to TRBJ1-5; TRBD1 agrees at 8 bases. CDR1 and CDR2 (germline): SGHTA, FQGNSA. Trimming removed 5 bases from V and 0 bases from J; junction bases left unmatched: 6. CDR3 length: 16 amino acids. This CDR3 is CASSKRDRSSNQPQHF. The CDR3 DNA reads TGTGCCAGCAGCAAACGGGACAGGAGTAGCAATCAGCCCCAGCATTTT.

This clonotype was counted at least ten times. The rearrangement joins TRBV6-5 to TRBJ2-5; possible D gene TRBD1, 5 bases. V was pared by 2 bases and J by 5 bases, with 15 bases between. The CDR3 runs 15 residues. Germline CDR1 reads MNHEY; CDR2 reads SVGAGI. The CDR3 DNA sequence: TGTGCCAGCAGTTACGGGGCCAGGGTAATGGAGACCCAGTACTTC. This codes for CASSYGARVMETQYF.

This clonotype has at least ten counts. The chain uses TRBV29-1 and TRBJ1-2; D is possibly TRBD1 (5 bases). CDR3 size: 14 residues. The V gene's germline CDR1 is SQVTM and CDR2 ANQGSEA. The V end was cut by 6 bases, the J end by 4 bases, with 18 bases between. The DNA for the CDR3 is TGCAGCGTATCAAGTGCGGGGCGATCCTATGGCTACACCTTC. Amino acid sequence: CSVSSAGRSYGYTF.

Many counts were recorded for this clonotype. The V and J genes are TRBV29-1 and TRBJ2-3, with 8 nucleotides matching TRBD2. Trimming removed 4 bases from V and 4 bases from J; junction bases left unmatched: 7. The CDR3 sequence is 14 residues long. Germline loops: CDR1 SQVTM, CDR2 ANQGSEA. The CDR3 spells CSVVTIGRADTQYF. The CDR3 nucleotides read TGCAGCGTTGTTACCATCGGGAGGGCAGATACGCAGTATTTT.

This clonotype was counted a few times. The chain is built from TRBV20-1 and TRBJ2-3; 9 positions match TRBD1. Germline CDR1 is DFQATT and CDR2 is SNEGSKA (reference sequence). After removal of 2 bases from V and 2 bases from J, the junction contained 8 bases not matched to a gene. The CDR3 is 16 residues long. The CDR3 sequence is CSARTPGTGFTDTQYF. The DNA for the CDR3 is TGCAGTGCTAGAACTCCCGGGACAGGGTTCACAGATACGCAGTATTTT.

The chain joins TRBV10-2 to TRBJ1-1; weak D call: TRBD1 (5 bases). With 6 bases removed from V and 3 bases from J, the gap between germline ends came to 8 bases. Germline values: CDR1 WSHSY, CDR2 SAAADI. CDR3 size: 12 residues. The CDR3 loop reads CASRGDYTEAFF. The CDR3 region has the DNA TGCGCCAGCAGGGGGGATTACACTGAAGCTTTCTTT.

The J gene is TRBJ2-5, the V gene TRBV6-6, with 9 bases lining up with TRBD1. This CDR3 has 18 amino acids. The J segment lost 5 bases and the V segment lost 2 bases, leaving 15 bases of the junction unmatched. Germline assignment: CDR1 MNHNY and CDR2 SVGAGI (reference sequence). CDR3 sequence reads: CASSYVAGQGQLIETQYF. The CDR3 DNA reads TGTGCCAGCAGTTACGTCGCGGGACAGGGACAGTTAATTGAGACCCAGTACTTC.

The V call is TRBV11-2, the J call TRBJ2-5, with no clear D. V was cut by 3 bases and J by 1 base, with 6 bases left in between. This CDR3 comprises 13 residues. The germline gives CDR1 SGHAT, CDR2 FQNNGV. This CDR3 is CASSFRVQETQYF. CDR3 sequence (DNA): TGTGCCAGCAGCTTCCGGGTCCAAGAGACCCAGTACTTC.

With regard to this clonotype: A much larger clone differs from this one at a single base, so this may be a read error. The rearrangement uses TRBV5-1 and TRBJ2-3, with TRBD2 identical over 11 bases. Germline V gives CDR1 SGHRS, CDR2 YFSETQ. The CDR3 contains 19 residues. The CDR3 bases are TGCGCCAGCAGCTTGACACTAGCGGGAGATTATAGTCGCACAGATACGCAGTGTTTT. This translates into CASSLTLAGDYSRTDTQCF.

This sequence joins TRBV12-3 or TRBV12-4 and TRBJ1-4; D is uncertain. CDR3 length equals 13 residues. Trimming left V 8 bases short and J 0 bases short, with 7 bases between. Written as DNA, the CDR3 is TGTGCCAGCTCTGGGACAACTAATGAAAAACTGTTTTTT. This sequence encodes CASSGTTNEKLFF.

This clonotype has at least ten counts. This rearrangement joins TRBV5-6 to TRBJ2-3; D not resolved. CDR1 and CDR2 (germline): SGHDT, YYEEEE. The CDR3 totals 13 residues. V lost 5 bases, J lost 2 bases, and 9 bases lay in between. DNA for the CDR3: TGTGCCAGCAGTCCCAGCGTCACAGATACGCAGTATTTT. Its protein is CASSPSVTDTQYF.

A few counts support this clonotype. A read error may explain this, as a much larger clone is one base away. This chain links TRBV27 with TRBJ2-3; 9 positions match TRBD1. The CDR3 has 15 residues. Germline loops: CDR1 MNHEY, CDR2 SMNVEV (reference sequence). The CDR3 region is CAGSIGTGYPDTQYF. As DNA, the CDR3 is TGTGCCGGCAGTATCGGGACAGGGTACCCAGATACGCAGTATTTT.

This chain connects TRBV30 to TRBJ1-3; perhaps TRBD1 as D (5 bases). The CDR3 sequence is 14 residues long. Trimming took off 4 bases at V and 0 bases at J, with 10 bases between the two ends. Germline-derived CDR1 and CDR2 are GTSNPN and SVGIG (reference sequence). Here the CDR3 reads CAWNGGVSGNTIYF. The CDR3, as DNA: TGTGCCTGGAATGGGGGGGTCTCTGGAAACACCATATATTTT.